Shown below are 28 T cell receptor beta chains from a single sample sequenced in a study of T cells in Graves' hyperthyroidism and ophthalmopathy. The source material, RNA transcripts, was used to amplify TCR beta CDR3 regions. HTBI primers were used for first-round RT-PCR of the TCR CDR3. TCRdb re-called the multiplex PCR reads with MiXCR, one entry per CDR3 protein. The sample holds some 370,000 distinct CDR3 sequences, about 15% seen once. Material: blood. These receptors were obtained from a woman in her twenties or thirties with Graves' hyperthyroidism that later progressed to Graves' ophthalmopathy.

This clonotype has ten or more counts. This rearrangement joins TRBV18 to TRBJ2-1, with TRBD1 matching 7 bases. V was pared by 3 bases and J by 7 bases, with 6 bases of the junction left unmatched. Germline CDR1 KGHSH, CDR2 LQKENI. The CDR3 extends over 14 amino acids. The CDR3: CASSPTTGSNEQFF. CDR3 nucleotide sequence: TGTGCCAGCTCACCGACGACAGGGTCGAATGAGCAGTTCTTC.

This clonotype was picked up many times. The J gene is TRBJ2-1, the V gene TRBV20-1; D is undetermined. This CDR3 spans 14 amino acids. Per germline, CDR1 DFQATT and CDR2 SNEGSKA (reference sequence). V lost 1 base to trimming and J lost 0 bases, with 7 bases between them. The CDR3 DNA follows: TGCAGTGCTAGAGGCTTAAGCTCCTACAATGAGCAGTTCTTC. It is translated as CSARGLSSYNEQFF.

In its sample, this clonotype was seen many times. The chain has TRBV28 and TRBJ1-2; 9 nucleotides line up with TRBD1. CDR3 length: 14 residues. V dropped 5 bases and J dropped 4; count of bases not matched to a gene: 5. Germline V gives CDR1 MDHEN, CDR2 SYDVKM. The CDR3 sequence: CASSPWDRVYGYTF. The CDR3 DNA reads TGTGCCAGCAGTCCCTGGGACAGGGTCTATGGCTACACCTTC.

This clonotype was recorded once. This chain links TRBV10-2 with TRBJ1-3; 9 bases are a match to TRBD1. The CDR3 has 15 amino acids. Germline V gene sequence: CDR1 WSHSY, CDR2 SAAADI. J lost 1 base, V lost 5 bases, and 3 bases had no gene match. CDR3: CASSMTGGSGNTIYF. The CDR3 coding sequence is TGCGCCAGCAGTATGACAGGGGGGTCTGGAAACACCATATATTTT.

The chain's CDR3 is CASSLWGRTDDEQYF. The CDR3 DNA is TGTGCCAGCAGTTTATGGGGTAGAACAGACGACGAGCAGTACTTC. The chain couples TRBV27 to TRBJ2-7; D unclear. V lost 1 base and J 5 bases, leaving 15 bases between the germline ends. Germline assignment: CDR1 MNHEY and CDR2 SMNVEV (reference sequence). The CDR3 consists of 15 residues.

In this sample, this clonotype turned up many times. V usage is TRBV5-6 and J usage is TRBJ1-2; TRBD1 aligns across 7 bases. The V and J ends lost 0 bases and 3 bases, in that order; junction bases with no gene match: 5. The CDR3 spans 15 residues. Germline assignment: CDR1 SGHDT and CDR2 YYEEEE. The DNA of the CDR3 is TGTGCCAGCAGCTTGGGGCCCAGGGGGGACTATGGCTACACCTTC. Encoded protein: CASSLGPRGDYGYTF.

This clonotype came up many times. The CDR3 DNA reads as TGTGCCAGCAGCTGGGGGACACTAAGAGCTAACTATGGCTACACCTTC. As protein: CASSWGTLRANYGYTF. The genes are TRBV11-2 and TRBJ1-2; D possibly corresponds to TRBD1 (6 bases). This CDR3 has 16 amino acids. V lost 4 bases and J lost 0, with 15 bases in between. CDR1 SGHAT and CDR2 FQNNGV come from the germline V gene.

This clonotype was detected many times. The chain uses TRBV6-2 or TRBV6-3 and TRBJ2-3; D not certain. CDR1 MNHEY and CDR2 SVGEGT come from the germline V gene. This CDR3 has 14 residues. With 3 bases removed from V and 4 bases from J, the gap between germline ends came to 11 bases. CDR3 DNA sequence: TGTGCCAGCAGTTATCCCTCGGTCGCAGATACGCAGTATTTT. The encoded protein is CASSYPSVADTQYF.

At least ten counts were recorded for this clonotype. The J gene is TRBJ1-1, the V gene TRBV3-1; D is ambiguous. The V gene lost 1 base and the J gene lost 8 bases, with 14 bases spanning the gap. Per germline, CDR1 LGHDT and CDR2 YNNKEL (reference sequence). This CDR3 is built from 14 residues. DNA of the CDR3: TGTGCCAGCAGCCAAGGCCGAACCCAGGACGAAGCTTTCTTT. This codes for CASSQGRTQDEAFF.

The rearrangement joins TRBV30 to TRBJ1-2, with unresolved D. Germline V gene sequence: CDR1 GTSNPN, CDR2 SVGIG (reference sequence). With 0 bases removed from V and 0 bases from J, the gap between germline ends came to 8 bases. This CDR3 has 14 amino acids. The CDR3 sequence: CAWSVRATNYGYTF. The CDR3 region has the DNA TGTGCCTGGAGTGTGAGGGCTACTAACTATGGCTACACCTTC. The full variable domain, rest sourced from reference TRBV30 and TRBJ1-2, is SQTIHQWPATLVQPVGSPLSLECTVEGTSNPNLYWYRQAAGRGLQLLFYSVGIGQISSEVPQNLSASRPQDRQFILSSKKLLLSDSGFYLCAWSVRATNYGYTFGSGTRLTVV.

This clonotype was recorded many times. V is TRBV12-5 and J is TRBJ2-3; a possible D gene is TRBD1 (5 bases). The CDR3 length is 16 residues. Germline CDR1 LGHNT, CDR2 FRNRAP. V was cut by 6 bases and J by 2 bases, with 18 bases left in between. The CDR3 sequence: CASGSRNRKITDTQYF. CDR3 DNA: TGTGCTAGTGGCTCGCGCAACAGGAAAATCACAGATACGCAGTATTTT.

This chain uses TRBV29-1 with TRBJ1-5; a possible D gene is TRBD1 (5 bases). Trimming stripped 6 bases from V and 4 bases from J, with 16 bases between. The CDR3 is made up of 14 amino acids. Germline loops: CDR1 SQVTM, CDR2 ANQGSEA. The CDR3 DNA is TGCAGCGTGCAGCAGGGTACTGGAAATCAGCCCCAGCATTTT. Translating it yields CSVQQGTGNQPQHF.

This clonotype was detected only a few times. The rearrangement joins TRBV20-1 to TRBJ1-2; TRBD1 agrees at 7 bases. CDR1 and CDR2 (germline): DFQATT, SNEGSKA (reference sequence). With 2 bases clipped from V and 8 bases from J, the junction kept 8 bases outside the gene matches. The CDR3 covers 13 residues. CDR3 sequence: CSARPTGMDGYTF. The CDR3 DNA follows: TGCAGTGCTAGACCGACAGGGATGGACGGCTACACCTTC.

This clonotype has a count of ten or more. This sequence joins TRBV2 and TRBJ2-6, with D possibly matching TRBD1 (5 bases). Looked up from germline, CDR1 is SNHLY and CDR2 is FYNNEI. Trimming left V 2 bases short and J 3 bases short, with 14 bases between. The CDR3 is 17 residues long. The CDR3 nucleotides are TGTGCCAGCAGTGAAATCACCGAAGGGGATGGGGCCAACGTCCTGACTTTC. It yields the protein CASSEITEGDGANVLTF.

This clonotype was observed many times. The chain links TRBV20-1 to TRBJ2-7; D is possibly TRBD1 or TRBD2 (5 bases each). The ends were cut back, 3 bases at V and 9 bases at J, with 18 bases in the middle. The length of the CDR3 is 13 residues. The germline V gene has CDR1 DFQATT and CDR2 SNEGSKA (reference sequence). CDR3 loop: CSASGGTGIGQYF. CDR3 nucleotide sequence: TGCAGTGCTAGTGGTGGGACGGGGATTGGGCAGTACTTC.

This clonotype was detected many times. The gene calls are TRBV6-1 and TRBJ2-3; no clear D gene. The V gene's germline CDR1 is MNHNS and CDR2 SASEGT. This CDR3 region has 13 residues. The V end lost 7 bases, the J end lost 6 bases, and 14 bases lay between the germline ends. CDR3 sequence: CASTSIGGDTQYF. Here the CDR3 DNA reads TGTGCCAGCACCTCGATAGGCGGCGATACGCAGTATTTT.

This clonotype was counted at least ten times. CDR3 nucleotide sequence: TGTGCCAGCAGTTTGGGTTACACCATATATTTT. Encoded protein: CASSLGYTIYF. The V gene is TRBV28, the J gene TRBJ1-3; D remains unclear. This CDR3 comprises 11 residues. Germline CDR1 MDHEN, CDR2 SYDVKM. Trimming stripped 3 bases from V and 8 bases from J, with 5 bases between.

At least ten counts were recorded for this clonotype. V is TRBV12-3 or TRBV12-4 and J is TRBJ1-1; TRBD1 is a possible D gene (5 bases). The CDR3 covers 14 residues. The V and J ends lost 6 bases and 4 bases respectively, with 15 bases between them. CDR3 residues: CASSASWGGTEAFF. CDR3 DNA: TGTGCCAGCAGCGCTTCTTGGGGGGGCACTGAAGCTTTCTTT.

This clonotype was observed at least ten times. V is TRBV2 and J is TRBJ2-7; no clear D. The germline V gene encodes CDR1 SNHLY and CDR2 FYNNEI. Trimming removed 2 bases at V and 4 bases at J, with 0 bases between. This CDR3 region has 10 residues. The CDR3 DNA reads TGTGCCAGCAGTGAATACGAGCAGTACTTC. Amino acids: CASSEYEQYF.

Many counts were recorded for this clonotype. This chain joins TRBV2 and TRBJ2-1, with D perhaps TRBD1 or TRBD2 (5 bases each). The CDR3 runs 16 residues. Germline V gene lookup returns CDR1 SNHLY and CDR2 FYNNEI. Trimming left V 5 bases short and J 4 bases short, with 18 bases between. The DNA of the CDR3 is TGTGCCAGCAGTCTCCGGGACCCGATTTTATACAATGAGCAGTTCTTC. It specifies CASSLRDPILYNEQFF. Based on the CDR3 plus reference TRBV2 and TRBJ2-1, the full variable domain is EPEVTQTPSHQVTQMGQEVILRCVPISNHLYFYWYRQILGQKVEFLVSFYNNEISEKSEIFDDQFSVERPDGSNFTLKIRSTKLEDSAMYFCASSLRDPILYNEQFFGPGTRLTVL.

The table lists this clonotype with a few counts. The chain couples TRBV4-1 to TRBJ1-2, with 9 nucleotides matching TRBD1. J lost 6 bases, V lost 4 bases, and 18 bases had no gene match. The germline V gene has CDR1 MGHRA and CDR2 YSYEKL. The CDR3 has 18 amino acids. CDR3 sequence reads: CASSRSPPGTGTMHGYTF. The CDR3 nucleotides are TGCGCCAGCAGCCGAAGCCCCCCCGGGACAGGGACTATGCATGGCTACACCTTC.

In its sample, this clonotype was seen many times. The chain employs TRBV29-1 and TRBJ2-7, with D perhaps given as TRBD1 or TRBD2 (5 bases each). Trimming took 6 bases from V and 0 from J, leaving 12 bases between them. The CDR3 consists of 13 residues. Germline CDR1 SQVTM, CDR2 ANQGSEA. CDR3 loop: CSVGDGYSYEQYF. Written as DNA, the CDR3 is TGCAGCGTAGGGGACGGTTACTCCTACGAGCAGTACTTC.

Ten or more counts support this clonotype. The rearrangement uses TRBV27 and TRBJ2-3; TRBD2 agrees at 7 bases. Germline V gives CDR1 MNHEY, CDR2 SMNVEV (reference sequence). The CDR3 has 14 residues. J was trimmed by 4 bases and V by 5 bases; bases with no gene match: 6. CDR3 region: CASSHLGRADTQYF. In nucleotides, the CDR3 is TGTGCCAGCAGTCATCTAGGGAGGGCAGATACGCAGTATTTT.

V gene TRBV29-1 combines with J gene TRBJ2-7, with D tentatively TRBD1 (6 bases). V gave up 3 bases and J gave up 7 bases, with 16 bases separating them. Germline CDR1 is SQVTM and CDR2 is ANQGSEA. This CDR3 is built from 13 residues. The CDR3 DNA reads as TGCAGCGTTGAGGTTCAGGGGCTGAGGGAGCAGTACTTC. This gives the protein CSVEVQGLREQYF.

This clonotype was counted many times. V usage is TRBV28 and J usage is TRBJ1-2; D perhaps matches TRBD1 (5 bases). This CDR3 contains 17 residues. The germline V gene encodes CDR1 MDHEN and CDR2 SYDVKM. V lost 6 bases and J lost 3, with 23 bases in between. The CDR3 region has the DNA TGTGCCAGCAGCCCCGCCGGGGGTGAGGGATTGGACTATGGCTACACCTTC. Its protein is CASSPAGGEGLDYGYTF.

The CDR3 bases are TGTGCCACCACCGGCGTCGGGGAGGATGGCTACACCTTC. Protein sequence: CATTGVGEDGYTF. J is TRBJ1-2 and V is TRBV15, with no clear D. This CDR3 region has 13 residues. V was pared by 7 bases and J by 6 bases, with 15 bases between. Germline V gives CDR1 LNHNV, CDR2 YYDKDF (reference sequence).

For this clonotype: This may come from a read error, since a much larger clone is one base off. V and J are TRBV20-1 and TRBJ2-1; perhaps TRBD1 as D (5 bases). CDR3 size: 15 residues. Germline values: CDR1 DFQATT, CDR2 SNEGSKA (reference sequence). V was cut by 0 bases and J by 6 bases, with 15 bases left in between. The CDR3 sequence: CSARDLRTPGNEQFF. For the CDR3, the DNA is TGCAGTGCTAGAGATCTAAGGACACCCGGCAATGAGCAGTTCTTC.

V gene TRBV6-1 combines with J gene TRBJ2-7, with unresolved D. Germline values: CDR1 MNHNS, CDR2 SASEGT. The ends were cut back, 5 bases at V and 4 bases at J, with 24 bases in the middle. This CDR3 has 17 amino acids. CDR3 protein: CASSTGPPSITQYEQYF. The CDR3 nucleotides read TGTGCCAGCAGTACCGGGCCGCCCTCTATAACGCAATACGAGCAGTACTTC.